Shown below are 30 T cell receptor beta chains from a single sample sequenced in a study of blood T cell repertoires in COVID-19. Sequencing was performed with immunoSEQ multiplex PCR; in TCRdb, only in-frame clones are kept and a portion is missing. Here the sample spans 60,000 to 75,000 clones, about 87% being singletons. The sequencing input was peripheral blood. Every receptor here comes from a man aged 55 to 69 with acute or convalescent COVID-19.

The V gene is TRBV7-6, the J gene TRBJ2-2; 8 bases map to TRBD1. The CDR3 is 14 residues long. After removal of 2 bases from V and 5 bases from J, the junction contained 1 base not matched to a gene. Per the germline V gene, CDR1 is SGHVS and CDR2 is FNYEAQ. The CDR3, as DNA: TGTGCCAGCAGCTTAAACAGGGGGACCGGGGAGCTGTTTTTT. This codes for CASSLNRGTGELFF. The entire variable domain, with the rest obtained from reference TRBV7-6 and TRBJ2-2, is as follows: GAGVSQSPRYKVTKRGQDVALRCDPISGHVSLYWYRQALGQGPEFLTYFNYEAQQDKSGLPNDRFSAERPEGSISTLTIQRTEQRDSAMYRCASSLNRGTGELFFGEGSRLTVL.

V is TRBV30 and J is TRBJ1-5, with D perhaps TRBD1 (5 bases). Trimming stripped 1 base from V and 4 bases from J, with 8 bases between. Germline V gene sequence: CDR1 GTSNPN, CDR2 SVGIG (reference sequence). This CDR3 comprises 13 residues. The CDR3 spells CAWSGGGNQPQHF. The CDR3 coding sequence is TGTGCCTGGAGTGGGGGGGGAAATCAGCCCCAGCATTTT.

The chain joins TRBV28 to TRBJ2-7, with 11 bases identical to TRBD2. Germline CDR1 is MDHEN and CDR2 is SYDVKM. The V and J ends lost 5 bases and 2 bases, in that order; junction bases with no gene match: 5. The CDR3 runs 15 residues. This CDR3 reads CASSQIAGGAYEQYF. In nucleotides, the CDR3 is TGTGCCAGCAGTCAGATAGCGGGGGGGGCCTACGAGCAGTACTTC.

This clone occurred a few times. The chain uses TRBV5-5 and TRBJ1-1, with TRBD1 identical over 11 bases. Germline-derived CDR1 and CDR2 are SGHKS and YYEKEE (reference sequence). This CDR3 is 14 amino acids long. The J segment lost 4 bases and the V segment lost 4 bases, leaving 3 bases of the junction unmatched. The CDR3 protein is CASSRGTGGTEAFF. CDR3 DNA: TGTGCCAGCAGCCGCGGGACAGGGGGCACTGAAGCTTTCTTT. Full variable domain (outside the CDR3, taken from reference TRBV5-5 and TRBJ1-1): DAGVTQSPTHLIKTRGQQVTLRCSPISGHKSVSWYQQVLGQGPQFIFQYYEKEERGRGNFPDRFSARQFPNYSSELNVNALLLGDSALYLCASSRGTGGTEAFFGQGTRLTVV.

This chain joins TRBV3-1 (or the pseudogene TRBV3-2) and TRBJ1-5, with D perhaps TRBD1 (5 bases). The V and J ends lost 1 base and 4 bases respectively, with 8 bases between them. Germline-derived CDR1 and CDR2 are LGHDT and YNNKEL (reference sequence). There are 14 residues in the CDR3. The CDR3 is CASSQVGVNQPQHF. The CDR3 DNA sequence: TGTGCCAGCAGCCAAGTAGGGGTAAATCAGCCCCAGCATTTT.

V usage is TRBV6-2 or TRBV6-3 and J usage is TRBJ1-3, with D possibly matching TRBD1 (6 bases). Trimming shortened V by 2 bases and J by 4 bases, and 15 bases separated the two germline ends. This CDR3 comprises 16 residues. Germline CDR1 is MNHEY and CDR2 is SVGEGT. The CDR3 here is CASSYAQTDRGNTIYF. For the CDR3, the DNA is TGTGCCAGCAGTTACGCACAAACCGACAGGGGAAACACCATATATTTT.

V and J are TRBV25-1 and TRBJ1-3; 9 bases are shared with TRBD1. The CDR3 sequence is 14 residues long. CDR1 is MGHDK and CDR2 is SYGVNS in the germline V gene. V was clipped by 5 bases and J by 5 bases; unmatched bases: 4. This chain's CDR3 is CASSWTGVRNTIYF. CDR3 sequence (DNA): TGTGCCAGCAGTTGGACAGGGGTTCGAAACACCATATATTTT.

The rearrangement uses TRBV2 and TRBJ2-1; maybe TRBD2 (6 bases). Germline V gives CDR1 SNHLY, CDR2 FYNNEI. Trimming pared 0 bases from V and 2 bases from J, leaving 8 bases between. The CDR3 contains 15 residues. CDR3 DNA sequence: TGTGCCAGCAGTGAAGCGGGGGGTCCCTACAATGAGCAGTTCTTC. Translation: CASSEAGGPYNEQFF.

This chain connects TRBV7-2 to TRBJ2-7; D may be TRBD1 (5 bases). The CDR3 has 14 amino acids. The V gene's germline CDR1 is SGHTA and CDR2 FQGNSA. V was shortened by 1 base and J by 2 bases, with 9 bases between the two germline ends. The CDR3 nucleotides read TGTGCCAGCAGCTTAGGAAGACAGACCTACGAGCAGTACTTC. The encoded protein is CASSLGRQTYEQYF. Combining the CDR3 with reference TRBV7-2 and TRBJ2-7 gives the whole variable domain GAGVSQSPSNKVTEKGKDVELRCDPISGHTALYWYRQSLGQGLEFLIYFQGNSAPDKSGLPSDRFSAERTGGSVSTLTIQRTQQEDSAVYLCASSLGRQTYEQYFGPGTRLTVT.

The rearrangement joins TRBV20-1 to TRBJ1-2, with D maybe TRBD1 (5 bases). CDR3 length equals 12 residues. V shed 3 bases and J shed 2 bases, with 7 bases lying between them. Per the germline V gene, CDR1 is DFQATT and CDR2 is SNEGSKA (reference sequence). In DNA, the CDR3 is TGCAGTGCTAGTCCAGGGAACTATGGCTACACCTTC. Its protein is CSASPGNYGYTF.

This chain links TRBV5-6 with TRBJ1-3; D gene unclear. V lost 0 bases and J 0 bases, leaving 10 bases between the germline ends. Germline values: CDR1 SGHDT, CDR2 YYEEEE. This CDR3 has 16 residues. In DNA form, the CDR3 reads TGTGCCAGCAGCTTGGCAGGTCCTCCCTCTGGAAACACCATATATTTT. It translates to CASSLAGPPSGNTIYF. Variable domain in full (rest from reference TRBV5-6 and TRBJ1-3): DAGVTQSPTHLIKTRGQQVTLRCSPKSGHDTVSWYQQALGQGPQFIFQYYEEEERQRGNFPDRFSGHQFPNYSSELNVNALLLGDSALYLCASSLAGPPSGNTIYFGEGSWLTVV.

CDR3 sequence: CASSPGTNTEAFF. The DNA of the CDR3 is TGTGCCAGCAGCCCCGGTACGAACACTGAAGCTTTCTTT. The rearrangement joins TRBV11-3 to TRBJ1-1; no definite D call. The CDR3 is made up of 13 amino acids. V lost 5 bases to trimming and J lost 1 base, with 8 bases between them. Germline CDR1 is SGHNT and CDR2 is YENEEA.

The chain uses TRBV28 and TRBJ1-1; TRBD1 is a possible D gene (5 bases). Trimming stripped 4 bases from V and 7 bases from J, with 10 bases between. The CDR3 spans 12 residues. Germline loops: CDR1 MDHEN, CDR2 SYDVKM. The CDR3 spells CASSSGWGEAFF. CDR3 nucleotide sequence: TGTGCCAGCAGTTCAGGGTGGGGTGAAGCTTTCTTT. Together with reference TRBV28 and TRBJ1-1, the CDR3 gives the full variable domain: DVKVTQSSRYLVKRTGEKVFLECVQDMDHENMFWYRQDPGLGLRLIYFSYDVKMKEKGDIPEGYSVSREKKERFSLILESASTNQTSMYLCASSSGWGEAFFGQGTRLTVV.

The V gene is TRBV7-8, the J gene TRBJ1-1; 7 bases are shared with TRBD1. CDR3 length equals 14 residues. J lost 2 bases, V lost 5 bases, and 5 bases had no gene match. Germline V gene data show CDR1 as SGHVS and CDR2 as FQNEAQ. In nucleotides, the CDR3 is TGTGCCAGCAGCCGAGGGGGCGTTAACACTGAAGCTTTCTTT. This translates into CASSRGGVNTEAFF.

V usage is TRBV15 and J usage is TRBJ1-1, with 7 bases identical to TRBD1. This CDR3 has 14 amino acids. The germline V gene encodes CDR1 LNHNV and CDR2 YYDKDF (reference sequence). Germline trimming cut 8 bases from V and 4 bases from J; bases unmatched to any gene: 10. CDR3 sequence: CATGKDRVPTEAFF. CDR3 bases: TGTGCCACCGGAAAAGACAGGGTGCCCACTGAAGCTTTCTTT. The full variable domain, rest sourced from reference TRBV15 and TRBJ1-1, is DAMVIQNPRYQVTQFGKPVTLSCSQTLNHNVMYWYQQKSSQAPKLLFHYYDKDFNNEADTPDNFQSRRPNTSFCFLDIRSPGLGDTAMYLCATGKDRVPTEAFFGQGTRLTVV.

The chain uses TRBV6-5 and TRBJ2-1, with TRBD2 matching over 7 bases. This CDR3 has 15 residues. Trimming at V came to 6 bases and at J to 4 bases, leaving 9 bases not matched to a gene. Germline CDR1 is MNHEY and CDR2 is SVGAGI. The CDR3, as DNA: TGTGCCAGCAGGGCTGGACTAGGTCCTTACAATGAGCAGTTCTTC. This codes for CASRAGLGPYNEQFF.

V gene TRBV19 combines with J gene TRBJ1-2; the D is unclear. In germline, CDR1 is LNHDA, CDR2 SQIVND (reference sequence). The CDR3 length is 13 residues. Trimming pared 7 bases from V and 8 bases from J, leaving 17 bases between. CDR3 sequence reads: CASTSRGGYGYTF. Here the CDR3 DNA reads TGTGCCAGTACCTCGCGGGGAGGGTACGGCTACACCTTC.

The chain combines TRBV5-1 with TRBJ2-7, with 8 positions matching TRBD1. J lost 4 bases, V lost 0 bases, and 3 bases had no gene match. CDR1 and CDR2 (germline): SGHRS, YFSETQ. There are 14 residues in the CDR3. CDR3 DNA: TGCGCCAGCAGCTTGGGCCAGGGGGCTTACGAGCAGTACTTC. Its protein is CASSLGQGAYEQYF.

The V call is TRBV19, the J call TRBJ2-1, with D possibly matching TRBD2 (5 bases). The germline gives CDR1 LNHDA, CDR2 SQIVND (reference sequence). Trimming took 5 bases from V and 9 from J, leaving 11 bases between them. The CDR3 length is 12 residues. The DNA for the CDR3 is TGTGCCAGTAGTTTCGACGGGGTTGAGCAGTTCTTC. Protein sequence: CASSFDGVEQFF.

The chain combines TRBV5-6 with TRBJ2-7; TRBD1 matches at 7 bases. The germline V gene has CDR1 SGHDT and CDR2 YYEEEE. This CDR3 is built from 15 residues. V dropped 3 bases and J dropped 2; count of bases not matched to a gene: 8. The CDR3 region is CASSSPGTDAYEQYF. For the CDR3, the DNA is TGTGCCAGCAGCTCCCCCGGGACAGATGCCTACGAGCAGTACTTC.

The chain recombines TRBV27 with TRBJ2-7; 9 bases match TRBD1. Looked up from germline, CDR1 is MNHEY and CDR2 is SMNVEV (reference sequence). With 5 bases clipped from V and 5 bases from J, the junction kept 10 bases outside the gene matches. CDR3 size: 15 residues. The CDR3 spells CASSLGTGFTHEQYF. DNA of the CDR3: TGTGCCAGCAGTCTCGGGACAGGGTTCACCCACGAGCAGTACTTC.

This sequence joins TRBV5-1 and TRBJ2-1, with 15 bases fitting TRBD2. Germline assignment: CDR1 SGHRS and CDR2 YFSETQ. With V trimmed by 0 bases and J by 7 bases, 5 bases remained unmatched. The CDR3 covers 17 residues. The CDR3 DNA reads TGCGCCAGCAGCTTGGATCGGGGACTAGCGGGGGGTAATGAGCAGTTCTTC. The encoded protein is CASSLDRGLAGGNEQFF.

The chain links TRBV5-6 to TRBJ1-5; unclear D gene. V shed 4 bases and J shed 3 bases, with 8 bases lying between them. This CDR3 region has 13 residues. Germline CDR1 and CDR2: SGHDT and YYEEEE. The CDR3 DNA sequence: TGTGCCAGCAGCAACTACGACAATCAGCCCCAGCATTTT. Translated, it gives CASSNYDNQPQHF.

This chain links TRBV10-3 with TRBJ2-3; 9 positions match TRBD2. The V and J ends lost 7 bases and 2 bases, in that order; junction bases with no gene match: 4. The germline gives CDR1 ENHRY, CDR2 SYGVKD. The CDR3 length is 14 residues. CDR3 region: CAITAGGPTDTQYF. The CDR3 nucleotides read TGTGCCATCACGGCGGGGGGGCCCACAGATACGCAGTATTTT.

The chain has TRBV2 and TRBJ1-2; 7 nucleotides line up with TRBD1. Germline V gives CDR1 SNHLY, CDR2 FYNNEI. This CDR3 is 14 amino acids long. J lost 8 bases, V lost 4 bases, and 10 bases had no gene match. The CDR3 DNA is TGTGCCAGCAGTGTAGGACAGGACGGGAGAGGCTACACCTTC. Protein product: CASSVGQDGRGYTF.

This sequence joins TRBV6-2 or TRBV6-3 and TRBJ1-2; TRBD1 is a possible D gene (6 bases). From germline, CDR1 is MNHEY and CDR2 SVGEGT. The CDR3 consists of 13 residues. V lost 6 bases to trimming and J lost 4 bases, with 12 bases between them. In DNA, the CDR3 is TGTGCCAGCAGCAGACAGGCGATCTATGGCTACACCTTC. Translating it yields CASSRQAIYGYTF.

CDR3 in DNA: TGTGCTAGTGGCCTAGCGGGGGCCTATGGCTACACCTTC. Protein product: CASGLAGAYGYTF. The V gene is TRBV12-5, the J gene TRBJ1-2; a possible D gene is TRBD1 (6 bases). Germline V lookup: CDR1 LGHNT, CDR2 FRNRAP. The CDR3 length is 13 residues. Trimming took off 6 bases at V and 4 bases at J, with 12 bases between the two ends.

This clone has more than one count but fewer than ten. This chain joins TRBV6-2 or TRBV6-3 and TRBJ2-1; D perhaps matches TRBD2 (5 bases). CDR1 MNHEY and CDR2 SVGEGT come from the germline V gene. The CDR3 is 14 amino acids. V gave up 2 bases and J gave up 9 bases, with 14 bases separating them. The CDR3: CASSYLAYGGEQFF. The CDR3 region has the DNA TGTGCCAGCAGTTACCTAGCCTACGGCGGTGAGCAGTTCTTC.

Only a few counts were recorded for this clone. The V gene is TRBV3-1 (or the pseudogene TRBV3-2), the J gene TRBJ2-7, with 7 bases identical to TRBD2. After removal of 4 bases from V and 7 bases from J, the junction contained 10 bases not matched to a gene. This CDR3 contains 14 residues. Looked up from germline, CDR1 is LGHDT and CDR2 is YNNKEL (reference sequence). CDR3 nucleotides: TGTGCCAGCAGCCTTCCGGGACTAAGGGGAGAGCAGTACTTC. This encodes CASSLPGLRGEQYF.

V is TRBV28 and J is TRBJ2-1; perhaps TRBD1 as D (6 bases). V dropped 5 bases and J dropped 5 bases, with 16 bases sitting between them. Germline V lookup: CDR1 MDHEN, CDR2 SYDVKM. There are 15 residues in the CDR3. CDR3 nucleotide sequence: TGTGCCAGCAGTCTCTCCGGGACACCTAACAATGAGCAGTTCTTC. This encodes CASSLSGTPNNEQFF. The full variable domain, rest sourced from reference TRBV28 and TRBJ2-1, is DVKVTQSSRYLVKRTGEKVFLECVQDMDHENMFWYRQDPGLGLRLIYFSYDVKMKEKGDIPEGYSVSREKKERFSLILESASTNQTSMYLCASSLSGTPNNEQFFGPGTRLTVL.